This T cell receptor beta chain was retrieved from a study of blood T cell repertoires in COVID-19. Looking at the study overall: Researchers got acute and convalescent COVID-19 samples from the United States, Italy and Spain. PBMCs, B-cell-depleted T cells, or T cells were the source of the cDNA or gDNA that made up the material.

The J segment lost 2 bases and the V segment lost 4 bases, leaving 6 bases of the junction unmatched. This CDR3 region has 14 residues. Germline V lookup: CDR1 GTSNPN, CDR2 SVGIG (reference sequence). The method was immunoSEQ multiplex PCR; TCRdb's version includes in-frame clones alone and lacks a portion of them. This table holds roughly 360,000 clones, more than 75% found once. The chain uses TRBV30 and TRBJ2-7; 9 bases line up with TRBD2. Sample: peripheral blood. The receptor was isolated from a human donor with acute or convalescent COVID-19. The donor label of this sample is uncertain. CDR3 sequence reads: CAWIPAGGAYEQYF. CDR3 in DNA: TGTGCCTGGATCCCAGCGGGGGGAGCCTACGAGCAGTACTTC.